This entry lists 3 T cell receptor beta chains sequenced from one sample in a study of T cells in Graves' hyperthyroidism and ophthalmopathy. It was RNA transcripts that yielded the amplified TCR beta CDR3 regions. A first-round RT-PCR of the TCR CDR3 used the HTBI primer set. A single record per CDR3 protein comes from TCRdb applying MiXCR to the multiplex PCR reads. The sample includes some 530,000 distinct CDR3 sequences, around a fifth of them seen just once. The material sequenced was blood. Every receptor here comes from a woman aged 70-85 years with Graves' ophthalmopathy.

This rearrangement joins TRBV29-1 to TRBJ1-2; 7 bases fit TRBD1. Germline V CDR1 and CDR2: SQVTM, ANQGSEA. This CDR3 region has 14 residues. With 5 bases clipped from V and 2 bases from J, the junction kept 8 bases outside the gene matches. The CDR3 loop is CSVLPGQPNYGYTF. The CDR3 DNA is TGCAGCGTTCTACCGGGACAGCCGAACTATGGCTACACCTTC.

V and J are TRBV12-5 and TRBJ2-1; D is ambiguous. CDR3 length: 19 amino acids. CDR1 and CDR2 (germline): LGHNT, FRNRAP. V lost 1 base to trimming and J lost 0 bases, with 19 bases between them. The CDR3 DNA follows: TGTGCTAGTGGTTTGGAATGGGGTTTGGGCCCAAGCTCCTACAATGAGCAGTTCTTC. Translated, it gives CASGLEWGLGPSSYNEQFF.

The CDR3 is CASNEREKLFF. The CDR3 nucleotides read TGTGCCAGCAACGAACGTGAAAAACTGTTTTTT. The chain carries TRBV6-1 and TRBJ1-4; D gene unclear. Trimming took off 7 bases at V and 7 bases at J, with 7 bases between the two ends. From germline, CDR1 is MNHNS and CDR2 SASEGT. This CDR3 spans 11 amino acids.